This T cell receptor (beta chain) comes out of a study of beta chain bispecific antibodies for T cell cancers. Whole-study context: Surviving healthy donor T cells from leukemia-line and bispecific antibody cocultures were TRBV-sequenced for family depletion. Regarding the study as a whole: After anti-TRBV12 rather than anti-CD19 exposure, TRBV12-3 made up roughly 99% less of total TRBV signal. Normal T cells contributed less of the targeted TRBV signal than the leukemia cells did. Anti-TRBV5-5 antibody staining may include highly similar TRBV5-6 cells.

After removal of 4 bases from V and 3 bases from J, the junction contained 20 bases not matched to a gene. This CDR3 spans 21 amino acids. The germline gives CDR1 MNHNY, CDR2 SVGAGI (reference sequence). MiXCR, applied by TCRdb to the 5' RACE reads, yields one record per CDR3 protein. The sample includes about 20,000 distinct CDR3 sequences, about 2% of them seen just once. T cells were expanded from blood mononuclear cells for 3 to 4 days with anti-CD3 OKT3 or CD3/CD28 beads. This clonotype came up many times. What it binds is not known. The specimen comprised healthy donor T cells cultured with leukemia cells, sampled from a culture containing a bispecific antibody targeting TCR Vbeta12. V and J are TRBV6-6 and TRBJ2-2; 10 nucleotides align to TRBD2. The clonotype comes from a human donor in good health. Some clones in this sample may be carry-over from other donors' samples. The CDR3, as DNA: TGTGCCAGCAGTTCTCCGGCCGGACTAGCGGAAGTTGATCAGTACACCGGGGAGCTGTTTTTT. Protein: CASSSPAGLAEVDQYTGELFF.